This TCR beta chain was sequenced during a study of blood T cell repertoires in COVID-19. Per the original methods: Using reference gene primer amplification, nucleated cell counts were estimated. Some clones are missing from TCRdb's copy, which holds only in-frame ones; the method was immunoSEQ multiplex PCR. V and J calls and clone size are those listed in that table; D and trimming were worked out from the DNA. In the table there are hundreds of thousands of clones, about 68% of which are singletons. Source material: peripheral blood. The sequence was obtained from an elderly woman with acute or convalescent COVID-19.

CDR3 residues: CASSSAGTGERVYGYTF. CDR3 nucleotide sequence: TGTGCCAGCAGTTCAGCCGGGACAGGGGAACGGGTCTATGGCTACACCTTC. The chain carries TRBV6-2 or TRBV6-3 and TRBJ1-2; TRBD1 aligns across 10 bases. This CDR3 is 17 amino acids long. Trimming cost V 4 bases and J 4 bases; bases outside gene matches: 12. Germline CDR1 MNHEY, CDR2 SVGEGT.